These T cell receptor beta chains were read from a single sample in a study of OX40 agonist ivuxolimab in advanced cancers. This table comes from immunoSEQ multiplex PCR, and its TCRdb copy is limited to in-frame clones, with some not included. The sample holds roughly 49,000 clones, around 90% seen once. This specimen consisted of CD4+ or CD8+ T cells sorted from blood, obtained in a trial of the OX40 agonist ivuxolimab. These receptors all come from an adult with an advanced solid tumor such as melanoma, head and neck, liver or kidney cancer. Each CDR3 is given with its conserved first and last residue. D genes are given only for firm matches. The size of a clone is reported for some rows only, either as once, few or many, or as a class for expanded clones.

V	size	J	D	CDR3	DNA
TRBV30	NA	TRBJ1-2	NA	CAWSVPPGSYGYTF	TGTGCCTGGAGTGTACCACCTGGGAGCTATGGCTACACCTTC
TRBV7-9	NA	TRBJ1-3	NA	CASSPPQRGNTIYF	TGTGCCAGCAGCCCGCCGCAGCGGGGAAACACCATATATTTT
TRBV5-1	few	TRBJ2-3	NA	CASSLGTGTDTQYF	TGCGCCAGCAGCTTGGGGACTGGCACAGATACGCAGTATTTT
TRBV19	NA	TRBJ2-2	TRBD1	CASRTGEHNTGELFF	TGTGCCAGTCGGACAGGGGAGCATAACACCGGGGAGCTGTTTTTT
TRBV20-1	NA	TRBJ1-1	NA	CSAKTEEAFF	TGCAGTGCTAAGACAGAGGAAGCTTTCTTT
TRBV5-1	NA	TRBJ2-3	NA	CASSLGQVTDTQYF	TGCGCCAGCAGCTTGGGACAAGTCACAGATACGCAGTATTTT
TRBV6-5	NA	TRBJ2-3	NA	CAAPGLSTDTQYF	TGTGCCGCCCCGGGACTCAGCACAGATACGCAGTATTTT
TRBV9	NA	TRBJ2-3	TRBD1	CASSLGQGFDTQYF	TGTGCCAGCAGCCTCGGACAGGGGTTCGATACGCAGTATTTT
TRBV18	NA	TRBJ2-5	NA	CASSPGGMETQYF	TGTGCCAGCTCACCAGGGGGTATGGAGACCCAGTACTTC
TRBV15	NA	TRBJ1-3	NA	CATSRGGTVSSGNTIYF	TGTGCCACCAGCAGAGGGGGGACCGTAAGCTCTGGAAACACCATATATTTT
TRBV11-2	NA	TRBJ2-7	TRBD1	CASSLAGQGYEQYF	TGTGCCAGCAGCTTAGCTGGACAGGGCTACGAGCAGTACTTC
TRBV7-3	NA	TRBJ1-3	NA	CASSLTGGPGNTIYF	TGTGCCAGCAGCTTAACCGGGGGCCCTGGAAACACCATATATTTT
TRBV6-5	few	TRBJ2-7	NA	CASSSVGGGTYEQYF	TGTGCCAGCAGTTCCGTCGGGGGCGGGACCTACGAGCAGTACTTC
TRBV7-6	NA	TRBJ2-3	TRBD1	CASSSRQGASTDTQYF	TGTGCCAGCAGCTCGAGACAGGGGGCAAGCACAGATACGCAGTATTTT
TRBV4-3	NA	TRBJ2-5	NA	CASSQGGLGETQYF	TGCGCCAGCAGCCAAGGGGGCTTGGGGGAGACCCAGTACTTC
TRBV7-6	NA	TRBJ1-1	NA	CASSLVQGNTEAFF	TGTGCCAGCAGCTTAGTTCAGGGCAACACTGAAGCTTTCTTT
TRBV11-2	NA	TRBJ2-5	TRBD2	CASSSSLAAGETQYF	TGTGCCAGCAGCTCCTCACTAGCGGCGGGAGAGACCCAGTACTTC
TRBV30	NA	TRBJ2-4	NA	CAWSVGGLDIQYF	TGTGCCTGGAGTGTAGGGGGGTTAGACATTCAGTACTTC
TRBV4-1	NA	TRBJ2-1	NA	CASSQAYEQFF	TGCGCCAGCAGCCAAGCATATGAGCAGTTCTTC
TRBV18	NA	TRBJ2-7	NA	CASSPSLDGIYEQYF	TGTGCCAGCTCACCGAGTTTGGACGGTATCTACGAGCAGTACTTC
TRBV11-2	NA	TRBJ1-5	NA	CASSLDLLQGPQPQHF	TGTGCCAGCAGCTTAGATCTGCTACAGGGACCTCAGCCCCAGCATTTT
TRBV19	NA	TRBJ2-7	NA	CASSDGSSYEQYF	TGTGCCAGTAGTGACGGGAGCTCCTACGAGCAGTACTTC
TRBV4-1	NA	TRBJ1-6	NA	CASSQVQAGSYNSPLHF	TGCGCCAGCAGCCAAGTACAGGCAGGCTCCTATAATTCACCCCTCCACTTT
TRBV6-5	NA	TRBJ2-7	TRBD1	CATRGTGSGEQYF	TGTGCCACTCGGGGGACAGGATCGGGCGAGCAGTACTTC
TRBV5-1	NA	TRBJ2-2	TRBD2	CASSWTSGGAGELFF	TGCGCCAGCAGCTGGACTAGCGGGGGGGCCGGGGAGCTGTTTTTT
TRBV18	NA	TRBJ2-3	TRBD1	CASSQGQGSTDTQYF	TGTGCCAGCTCACAGGGACAGGGGTCCACAGATACGCAGTATTTT
TRBV15	NA	TRBJ1-1	NA	CATISNPNTEAFF	TGTGCCACCATAAGTAACCCGAACACTGAAGCTTTCTTT
TRBV25-1	NA	TRBJ2-3	NA	CASSELGLEDTQYF	TGTGCCAGCAGTGAATTGGGCCTCGAGGATACGCAGTATTTT
TRBV18	NA	TRBJ1-3	TRBD1	CASSPPGTGTANTIYF	TGTGCCAGCTCACCACCCGGGACAGGGACGGCAAACACCATATATTTT
TRBV9	NA	TRBJ1-4	NA	CASSVAAGLNEKLFF	TGTGCCAGCAGCGTAGCCGCAGGTCTAAATGAAAAACTGTTTTTT
TRBV7-2	NA	TRBJ1-1	NA	CASSWRQGEAFF	TGTGCCAGCAGCTGGCGTCAGGGCGAAGCTTTCTTT
TRBV5-1	NA	TRBJ2-5	NA	CASSLAQDEETQYF	TGCGCCAGCAGCTTGGCACAGGATGAAGAGACCCAGTACTTC
TRBV5-6	NA	TRBJ2-7	NA	CASSALDGIYEQYF	TGTGCCAGCAGCGCACTAGACGGAATCTACGAGCAGTACTTC
TRBV27	NA	TRBJ2-7	TRBD2	CASSPSGRVGEQYF	TGTGCCAGCAGTCCTTCTGGGAGGGTTGGAGAGCAGTACTTC
TRBV6-6	NA	TRBJ1-2	NA	CASSPDAYGYTF	TGTGCCAGCAGTCCGGATGCCTATGGCTACACCTTC
TRBV28	once	TRBJ2-7	TRBD2	CASTNSGSWYEQYF	TGTGCCAGCACCAATAGCGGGAGTTGGTACGAGCAGTACTTC
TRBV10-2	once	TRBJ1-6	NA	CAKNRVRRAQDLHF	TGCGCCAAGAACAGGGTTAGACGGGCCCAAGACCTCCACTTT
TRBV12-5	once	TRBJ1-1	NA	CASGLGDSGTEFLKAFF	TGTGCTAGTGGTTTGGGAGACTCCGGGACGGAATTCTTGAAGGCTTTCTTT
TRBV19	NA	TRBJ1-1	NA	CASIFRGPNTEAFF	TGTGCCAGTATATTCCGGGGCCCGAACACTGAAGCTTTCTTT
TRBV11-3	NA	TRBJ2-4	TRBD2	CASSAWTSESKNIQYF	TGTGCCAGCAGCGCCTGGACTAGCGAGTCCAAAAACATTCAGTACTTC
TRBV6-5	NA	TRBJ2-6	NA	CASSYGDSGANVLTF	TGTGCCAGCAGTTATGGGGACTCTGGGGCCAACGTCCTGACTTTC
TRBV27	NA	TRBJ2-3	TRBD1	CASSLSTGGDTQYF	TGTGCCAGCAGTTTATCGACAGGGGGAGATACGCAGTATTTT
TRBV18	NA	TRBJ2-7	NA	CASSPPGPPSEQYF	TGTGCCAGCTCACCACCGGGACCCCCGTCGGAGCAGTACTTC
TRBV30	NA	TRBJ1-6	NA	CAWTVSNSPLHF	TGTGCCTGGACAGTATCGAATTCACCCCTCCACTTT
TRBV6-6	NA	TRBJ1-1	NA	CASRTGPTMNTEAFF	TGTGCCAGCAGGACCGGACCCACGATGAACACTGAAGCTTTCTTT
TRBV4-1	NA	TRBJ2-1	NA	CASSQGRAGPLSHNEQFF	TGCGCCAGCAGCCAAGGGAGAGCTGGGCCCCTAAGTCATAATGAGCAGTTCTTC
TRBV7-8	NA	TRBJ1-2	NA	CASSPERGYGYTF	TGTGCCAGCAGCCCGGAAAGGGGATATGGCTACACCTTC
TRBV18	NA	TRBJ2-1	NA	CASSPGQNNEQFF	TGTGCCAGCTCACCAGGTCAGAACAATGAGCAGTTCTTC
TRBV6-1	NA	TRBJ2-7	NA	CASSEVQGNHEQYF	TGTGCCAGCAGTGAAGTACAGGGTAACCACGAGCAGTACTTC
TRBV28	NA	TRBJ1-2	NA	CASGFGGYGYTF	TGTGCCAGCGGCTTTGGGGGCTATGGCTACACCTTC
TRBV7-6	NA	TRBJ2-1	TRBD2	CASSLVPAGGRNEQFF	TGTGCCAGCAGCTTAGTTCCAGCGGGAGGGAGAAATGAGCAGTTCTTC
TRBV30	NA	TRBJ2-7	NA	CAWSLGRREQYF	TGTGCCTGGAGTTTAGGCCGGAGGGAGCAGTACTTC
TRBV5-1	NA	TRBJ1-3	NA	CASSLDGSSGNTIYF	TGCGCCAGCAGTCTAGACGGAAGCTCTGGAAACACCATATATTTT
TRBV7-2	once	TRBJ2-7	TRBD2	CASSRGLAGAAYEQYF	TGTGCCAGCAGCCGGGGACTAGCGGGAGCGGCCTACGAGCAGTACTTC
TRBV4-1	NA	TRBJ2-7	NA	CASSQVKGTRVIVQYF	TGCGCCAGCAGCCAAGTTAAGGGGACACGGGTCATAGTGCAGTACTTC
TRBV4-3	NA	TRBJ2-7	NA	CASSQVEGVEQYF	TGCGCCAGCAGCCAAGTGGAAGGGGTCGAGCAGTACTTC
TRBV4-1	NA	TRBJ1-2	TRBD1	CASSQGQGANYGYTF	TGCGCCAGCAGCCAGGGACAGGGGGCTAACTATGGCTACACCTTC
TRBV25-1	NA	TRBJ1-2	TRBD1	CASSLRDSPNYGYTF	TGTGCCAGCAGCTTGCGGGACAGTCCTAACTATGGCTACACCTTC
TRBV28	NA	TRBJ1-5	NA	CASSFRQERNQPQHF	TGTGCCAGCAGTTTCAGGCAGGAGCGCAATCAGCCCCAGCATTTT
TRBV18	NA	TRBJ2-1	NA	CASSPPAGPTNEQFF	TGTGCCAGCTCACCACCGGCCGGGCCGACCAATGAGCAGTTCTTC